The 7 T cell receptor beta chains below all came from one sample that was sequenced in a study of T cell responses to AZD1222 COVID-19 vaccine. TCRdb keeps only in-frame clones here, not all; method: immunoSEQ multiplex PCR. The sample lists 130,000 to 150,000 clones; more than 90% were seen once. The material was peripheral blood, obtained on day 0 of AZD1222 vaccination. The receptor source for this set is an adult in good health.

The rearrangement joins TRBV5-1 to TRBJ2-3; D is uncertain. Trimming took 0 bases from V and 2 from J, leaving 1 base between them. CDR3 size: 12 residues. In germline, CDR1 is SGHRS, CDR2 YFSETQ. The CDR3 loop is CASSLVTDTQYF. CDR3 DNA sequence: TGCGCCAGCAGCTTGGTCACAGATACGCAGTATTTT.

Only one count was recorded for this clone. The chain is built from TRBV28 and TRBJ1-2, with TRBD1 matching 7 bases. Germline loops: CDR1 MDHEN, CDR2 SYDVKM. The CDR3 contains 14 residues. V was pared by 5 bases and J by 4 bases, with 7 bases of the junction left unmatched. CDR3 sequence reads: CASSPDGQVYGYTF. In nucleotides, the CDR3 is TGTGCCAGCAGTCCAGATGGACAGGTCTATGGCTACACCTTC.

This chain connects TRBV5-1 to TRBJ2-7; tentative D call: TRBD1 (5 bases). In germline, CDR1 is SGHRS, CDR2 YFSETQ. The V gene lost 0 bases and the J gene lost 2 bases, with 15 bases spanning the gap. The CDR3 runs 16 residues. Here the CDR3 DNA reads TGCGCCAGCAGCTTGGTTTTGGGTGGCAGGGCCTACGAGCAGTACTTC. Its protein product is CASSLVLGGRAYEQYF.

The rearrangement links TRBV5-1 to TRBJ2-2; 11 bases are shared with TRBD2. The trim removed 0 bases at V and 7 bases at J, leaving 5 bases unmatched. Germline CDR1 and CDR2: SGHRS and YFSETQ. The CDR3 sequence is 16 residues long. DNA of the CDR3: TGCGCCAGCAGCTTGGTACTAGCGGGAGAAGGCGGGGAGCTGTTTTTT. Translating it yields CASSLVLAGEGGELFF. Filled out from reference TRBV5-1 and TRBJ2-2, the complete variable domain reads KAGVTQTPRYLIKTRGQQVTLSCSPISGHRSVSWYQQTPGQGLQFLFEYFSETQRNKGNFPGRFSGRQFSNSRSEMNVSTLELGDSALYLCASSLVLAGEGGELFFGEGSRLTVL.

The chain links TRBV25-1 to TRBJ1-3; unclear D gene. CDR3 length equals 16 residues. CDR1 and CDR2 (germline): MGHDK, SYGVNS. Deletions cut 4 bases from V and 0 bases from J, with 13 bases between. Written as DNA, the CDR3 is TGTGCCAGCAGTGGTCTTGGGAGGCCCTCTGGAAACACCATATATTTT. Translating it yields CASSGLGRPSGNTIYF.

The chain links TRBV19 to TRBJ2-4; TRBD2 is a possible D gene (5 bases). Germline V gives CDR1 LNHDA, CDR2 SQIVND (reference sequence). The CDR3 spans 14 residues. V lost 2 bases to trimming and J lost 1 base, with 6 bases between them. The CDR3 loop reads CASSITGAKNIQYF. As DNA, the CDR3 is TGTGCCAGTAGTATAACGGGGGCCAAAAACATTCAGTACTTC.

The V gene is TRBV2, the J gene TRBJ2-7, with D perhaps matching TRBD2 (6 bases). From germline, CDR1 is SNHLY and CDR2 FYNNEI. The CDR3 covers 14 residues. Trimming removed 4 bases at V and 9 bases at J, with 19 bases between. CDR3: CASSVTRATEGQYF. The DNA of the CDR3 is TGTGCCAGCAGTGTTACCCGGGCTACGGAGGGGCAGTACTTC. The whole variable domain, filled in from reference TRBV2 and TRBJ2-7, reads EPEVTQTPSHQVTQMGQEVILRCVPISNHLYFYWYRQILGQKVEFLVSFYNNEISEKSEIFDDQFSVERPDGSNFTLKIRSTKLEDSAMYFCASSVTRATEGQYFGPGTRLTVT.